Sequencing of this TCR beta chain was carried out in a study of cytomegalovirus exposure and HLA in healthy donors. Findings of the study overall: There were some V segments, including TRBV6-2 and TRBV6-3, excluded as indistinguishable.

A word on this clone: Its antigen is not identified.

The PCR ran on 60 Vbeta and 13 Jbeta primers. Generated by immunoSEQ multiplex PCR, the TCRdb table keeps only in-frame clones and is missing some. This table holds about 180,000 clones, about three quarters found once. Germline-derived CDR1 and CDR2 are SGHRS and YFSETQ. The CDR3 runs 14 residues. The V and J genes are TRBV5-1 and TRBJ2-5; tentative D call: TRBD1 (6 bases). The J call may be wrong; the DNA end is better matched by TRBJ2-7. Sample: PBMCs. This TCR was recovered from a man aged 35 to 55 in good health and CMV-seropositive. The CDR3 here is CASSPGQTSYEQYF. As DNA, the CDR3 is TGCGCCAGCAGCCCCGGACAGACCTCCTACGAGCAGTACTTC.